Included here is one T cell receptor beta chain sequence, with context. Its specificity is not known. Random hexamers were used to reverse transcribe an amount of 0.5 to 1 ug RNA. The method of amplification for TCR beta CDR3 was immunoSEQ multiplex PCR, covering 54 Vbeta and 13 Jbeta. TCRdb ran MiXCR on the immunoSEQ multiplex PCR reads and lists one entry per CDR3 protein. The table shows about 160,000 distinct CDR3 sequences, with roughly 95% occurring only once. The sample is drawn from a study of CD8 T cells in Susac syndrome. CDR1 is MGHDK, CDR2 SYGVNS, per germline. V was trimmed by 4 bases and J by 8 bases, leaving 11 bases between them. The length of the CDR3 is 12 residues. Sequencing of TCR beta was undertaken in CD8+ and CD4+ T cells derived from blood. FACS enriched CD8+ TEMRA cells, while bulk CD8+ and CD4+ were negatively isolated. The study's findings and limits: In its TCR sequencing and HLA analysis, the study acknowledged that the number of individuals was relatively small.

The receptor was derived from a human donor in good health. Specimen: CD4+ T cells from PBMCs. V is TRBV25-1 and J is TRBJ1-2; no firm D call. The CDR3 DNA follows: TGTGCCAGCAGTGGACCTGCTGGGGGCTACACCTTC. Amino acids: CASSGPAGGYTF.